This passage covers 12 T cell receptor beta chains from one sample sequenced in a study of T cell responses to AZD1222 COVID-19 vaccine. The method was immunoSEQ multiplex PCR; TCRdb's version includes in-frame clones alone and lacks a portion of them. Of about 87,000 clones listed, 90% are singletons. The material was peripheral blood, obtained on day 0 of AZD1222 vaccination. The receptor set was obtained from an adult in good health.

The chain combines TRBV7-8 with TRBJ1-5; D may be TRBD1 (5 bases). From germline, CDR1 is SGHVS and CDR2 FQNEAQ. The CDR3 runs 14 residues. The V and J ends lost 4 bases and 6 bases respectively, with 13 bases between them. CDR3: CASSWGGVAQPQHF. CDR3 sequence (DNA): TGTGCCAGCAGCTGGGGCGGGGTTGCTCAGCCCCAGCATTTT. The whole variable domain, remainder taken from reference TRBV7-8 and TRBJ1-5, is GAGVSQSPRYKVAKRGQDVALRCDPISGHVSLFWYQQALGQGPEFLTYFQNEAQLDKSGLPSDRFFAERPEGSVSTLKIQRTQQEDSAVYLCASSWGGVAQPQHFGDGTRLSIL.

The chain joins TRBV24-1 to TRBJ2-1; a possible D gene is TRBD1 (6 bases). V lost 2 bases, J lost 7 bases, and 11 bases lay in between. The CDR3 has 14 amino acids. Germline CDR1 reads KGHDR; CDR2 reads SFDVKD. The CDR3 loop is CATSDSYRVNEQFF. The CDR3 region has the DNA TGTGCCACCAGTGATTCATACAGGGTGAATGAGCAGTTCTTC.

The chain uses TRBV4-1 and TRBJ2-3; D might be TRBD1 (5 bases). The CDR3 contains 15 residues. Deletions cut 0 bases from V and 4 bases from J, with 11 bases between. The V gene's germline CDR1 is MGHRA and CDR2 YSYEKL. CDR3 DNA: TGCGCCAGCAGCCAAGATGGGCAGGGTGCAGATACGCAGTATTTT. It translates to CASSQDGQGADTQYF.

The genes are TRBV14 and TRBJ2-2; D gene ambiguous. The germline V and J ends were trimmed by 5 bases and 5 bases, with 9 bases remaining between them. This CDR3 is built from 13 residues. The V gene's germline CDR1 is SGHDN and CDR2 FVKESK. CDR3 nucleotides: TGTGCCAGCAGCTGGTTTGGGACCGGGGAGCTGTTTTTT. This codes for CASSWFGTGELFF.

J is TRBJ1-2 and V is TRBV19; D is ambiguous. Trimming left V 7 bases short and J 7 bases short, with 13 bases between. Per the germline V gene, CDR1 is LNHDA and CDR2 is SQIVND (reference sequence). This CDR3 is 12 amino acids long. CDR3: CASTKDPGGYTF. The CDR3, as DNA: TGTGCCAGTACAAAAGACCCTGGTGGCTACACCTTC.

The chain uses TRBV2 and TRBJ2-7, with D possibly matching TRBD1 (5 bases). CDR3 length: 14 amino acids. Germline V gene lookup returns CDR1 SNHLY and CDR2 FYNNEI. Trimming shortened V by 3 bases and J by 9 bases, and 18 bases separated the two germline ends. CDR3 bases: TGTGCCAGCAGTGATGGACACCTGTGGAAGGGGCAGTACTTC. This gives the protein CASSDGHLWKGQYF.

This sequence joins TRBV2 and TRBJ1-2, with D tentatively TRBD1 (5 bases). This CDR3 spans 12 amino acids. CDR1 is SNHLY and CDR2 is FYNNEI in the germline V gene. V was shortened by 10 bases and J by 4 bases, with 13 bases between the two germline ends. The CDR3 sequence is CATGRGGYGYTF. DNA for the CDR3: TGTGCCACCGGGAGGGGAGGCTATGGCTACACCTTC.

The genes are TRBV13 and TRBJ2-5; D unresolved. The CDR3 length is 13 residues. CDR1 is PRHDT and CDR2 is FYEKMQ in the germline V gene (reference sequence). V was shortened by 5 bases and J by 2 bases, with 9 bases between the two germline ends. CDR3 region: CASSPDGQETQYF. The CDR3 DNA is TGTGCCAGCAGCCCGGACGGGCAAGAGACCCAGTACTTC.

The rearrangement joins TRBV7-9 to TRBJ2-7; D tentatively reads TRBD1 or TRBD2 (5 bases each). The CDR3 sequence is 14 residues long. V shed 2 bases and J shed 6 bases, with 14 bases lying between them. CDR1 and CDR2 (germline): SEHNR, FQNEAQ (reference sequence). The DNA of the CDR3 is TGTGCCAGCAGCTTACGAGCGGCAGGGAGCGAGCAGTACTTC. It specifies CASSLRAAGSEQYF.

The CDR3 coding sequence is TGCAGCGTGGGTGGGACAGGGGGTGACACCGGGGAGCTGTTTTTT. This codes for CSVGGTGGDTGELFF. The rearrangement links TRBV29-1 to TRBJ2-2; TRBD1 matches 11 bases. Trimming at V came to 6 bases and at J to 3 bases, leaving 6 bases not matched to a gene. The CDR3 consists of 15 residues. Germline V gives CDR1 SQVTM, CDR2 ANQGSEA.

CDR3 in amino acids: CASSPRTGMIDNSPLHF. In nucleotides, the CDR3 is TGTGCCAGCAGCCCCCGGACAGGGATGATTGATAATTCACCCCTCCACTTT. The chain joins TRBV3-1 (or the pseudogene TRBV3-2) to TRBJ1-6, with 8 bases fitting TRBD1. CDR3 length: 17 residues. The V gene's germline CDR1 is LGHDT and CDR2 YNNKEL (reference sequence). V shed 4 bases and J 5 bases; nucleotides not matched to a gene: 10.

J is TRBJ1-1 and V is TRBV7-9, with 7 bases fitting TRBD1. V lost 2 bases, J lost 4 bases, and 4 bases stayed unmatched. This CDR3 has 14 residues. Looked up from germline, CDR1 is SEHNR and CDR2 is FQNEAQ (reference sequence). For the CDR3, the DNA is TGTGCCAGCAGCTTAAGACAGGGCGGCACTGAAGCTTTCTTT. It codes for CASSLRQGGTEAFF.